The clone carrying this T cell receptor (beta chain) has a count of ten or more. This CDR3 is 15 amino acids long. Trimming at V came to 5 bases and at J to 9 bases, leaving 11 bases not matched to a gene. Germline V gene lookup returns CDR1 SGHNT and CDR2 YENEEA. These data come from a study of T cells of healthy individuals. TCRdb processed the 5' RACE reads anew with MiXCR; each CDR3 protein has one entry. The sample consists of some 39,000 distinct CDR3 sequences, 4% to 5.5% of them appearing once. This sequence joins TRBV11-3 and TRBJ2-1, with 9 positions matching TRBD1. This sequence originates from a human donor in good health. This CDR3 is CASSPGQGGESEQFF. Here the CDR3 DNA reads TGTGCCAGCAGCCCGGGACAGGGTGGGGAGAGTGAGCAGTTCTTC.